This T cell receptor (beta chain) was profiled in a study of shared clonotypes between healthy human individuals. Turning to the study itself: Per donor, three plates held CD4 naive cells, three held CD4 memory, two held CD8 naive and one held CD8 memory.

As concerns this clone: Antigen: not known.

Each replicate PCR on the sorted subsets used 200 to 250 ng DNA (around 30,000 T cell genomes). The repertoire was sequenced with immunoSEQ multiplex PCR; TCRdb's copy has only in-frame clones and lacks some. Of about 2.4 million clones detected, around nine tenths appear once; the ten largest clones hold around 0.14%. Study-level findings and limits: Only blood underwent sampling, and tissue repertoires likely differ. Richness estimates generally favored naive over memory subsets.

The CDR3 has 16 residues. Per the germline V gene, CDR1 is SGHRS and CDR2 is YFSETQ. Trimming removed 3 bases from V and 3 bases from J; junction bases left unmatched: 6. The sample comprised naive CD4+ T cells sorted from blood. Subset meaning: CD45RA+ positively selected. The source of this sequence is a man between 18 and 29 years old in good health. The chain carries TRBV5-1 and TRBJ2-7, with 13 bases that match TRBD2. For the CDR3, the DNA is TGCGCCAGCAGCTCGGTACTAGCGGGAGGGGGCTACGAGCAGTACTTC. Translating gives CASSSVLAGGGYEQYF.